These 5 T cell receptor beta chains originate from one sample sequenced in a study of blood T cell repertoires in COVID-19. Assay used: immunoSEQ multiplex PCR; TCRdb lists only in-frame clones, some missing. The table includes almost 70,000 clones, around 77% detected once. Sample: peripheral blood. The receptor set was obtained from a man aged 55 to 70 with acute or convalescent COVID-19.

This clone was observed a few times. The genes are TRBV7-9 and TRBJ2-1; TRBD2 aligns across 9 bases. The germline gives CDR1 SEHNR, CDR2 FQNEAQ (reference sequence). J was trimmed by 2 bases and V by 1 base; bases with no gene match: 3. The CDR3 has 16 amino acids. CDR3 protein: CASSLGAGGAYNEQFF. In nucleotides, the CDR3 is TGTGCCAGCAGCTTAGGAGCGGGGGGCGCCTACAATGAGCAGTTCTTC.

V usage is TRBV15 and J usage is TRBJ1-5; the match to TRBD1 covers 8 bases. Germline V gene sequence: CDR1 LNHNV, CDR2 YYDKDF (reference sequence). The CDR3 contains 16 residues. V shed 3 bases and J 4 bases; nucleotides not matched to a gene: 8. CDR3 loop: CATSSDRTGKNQPQHF. CDR3 nucleotides: TGTGCCACCAGCAGCGACAGGACAGGGAAGAATCAGCCCCAGCATTTT.

This sequence joins TRBV3-1 (or the pseudogene TRBV3-2) and TRBJ1-2; TRBD1 might be the D (5 bases). V dropped 6 bases and J dropped 7 bases, with 21 bases sitting between them. The CDR3 runs to 15 residues. Germline V CDR1 and CDR2: LGHDT, YNNKEL (reference sequence). The CDR3, as DNA: TGTGCCAGCAGGCCTCAGGGAGGGATAAGGGCTGGCTACACCTTC. This translates into CASRPQGGIRAGYTF.

V gene TRBV6-6 combines with J gene TRBJ1-1, with a weak D call TRBD1 (6 bases). Germline loops: CDR1 MNHNY, CDR2 SVGAGI (reference sequence). The CDR3 consists of 12 residues. V lost 6 bases, J lost 3 bases, and 8 bases lay in between. The CDR3 DNA is TGTGCCAGCAGAGGGGGGGACACTGAAGCTTTCTTT. Its translation is CASRGGDTEAFF.

The chain links TRBV18 to TRBJ1-1; D is unresolved. CDR3 length: 14 residues. Trimming shortened V by 4 bases and J by 3 bases, and 12 bases separated the two germline ends. The germline V gene encodes CDR1 KGHSH and CDR2 LQKENI. The CDR3, as DNA: TGTGCCAGCTCACGCAGGTCGTGGGACACTGAAGCTTTCTTT. It encodes CASSRRSWDTEAFF.